This TCR beta chain was observed in a study of OX40 agonist ivuxolimab in advanced cancers. The count of this clone is one. Only in-frame clones appear in the TCRdb table, and some are missing; sequencing was by immunoSEQ multiplex PCR. The profile covers over 35,000 clones, with about 70% appearing a single time and under 20% taken by the ten largest. Trimming stripped 3 bases from V and 7 bases from J, with 12 bases between. CDR1 is SGHAT, CDR2 FQNNGV, per germline. The CDR3 totals 13 residues. The sequencing used CD4+ or CD8+ T cells sorted from blood, collected in a trial of the OX40 agonist ivuxolimab. The chain couples TRBV11-2 to TRBJ1-1, with a possible D match to TRBD1 (5 bases). This receptor was identified in an adult with an advanced solid tumor such as melanoma, head and neck, liver or kidney cancer. The CDR3 loop is CASSFGGRLEAFF. In nucleotides, the CDR3 is TGTGCCAGCAGCTTTGGGGGGAGACTTGAAGCTTTCTTT.